Sequencing of this T cell receptor beta chain was carried out in a study of sequential checkpoint blockade in melanoma. Study summary: Randomization was 1:1 between first-line nivolumab→ipilimumab and ipilimumab→nivolumab. After both sequences, patients received maintenance nivolumab.

Deletions cut 2 bases from V and 4 bases from J, with 9 bases between. Germline-derived CDR1 and CDR2 are MNHEY and SMNVEV (reference sequence). The CDR3 consists of 14 residues. Some clones are missing from TCRdb's copy, which holds only in-frame ones; the method was immunoSEQ multiplex PCR. The repertoire consists of around 34,000 clones, with about four fifths occurring once and the leading ten covering roughly 18%. Treatment meaning: randomized to nivolumab then ipilimumab (arm A) or the reverse (arm B). Live CD3+CD8+ CD19− CD56− cells were sorted from PBMCs. The rearrangement uses TRBV27 and TRBJ1-5; maybe TRBD1 (6 bases). Sequenced here: CD8+ T cells sorted from blood (inferred from file names), sampled from a patient given nivolumab and ipilimumab in sequence. The TCR comes from a human donor with melanoma. CDR3 nucleotides: TGTGCCAGCAGTTTAGACAGGATTAATCAGCCCCAGCATTTT. Its protein is CASSLDRINQPQHF.